The TCR beta chain under discussion was sequenced for a study of T cells in Graves' hyperthyroidism and ophthalmopathy (dated by TCRdb to between 2018 and 2020). For the wider study: Peripheral blood was collected at initial diagnosis, before any treatment. TCR V-J signatures able to tell the groups apart were searched for in a discovery cohort of 95 to 100 patients, of whom 43 had Graves' ophthalmopathy and roughly 57 had stable Graves' hyperthyroidism. An independent validation cohort of about 20 hyperthyroidism patients and 17 patients who later progressed to ophthalmopathy tested prospective prediction of ophthalmopathy. The 100 discovery patients were divided at random into training and test sets in a 7:3 ratio. In roughly six Graves' hyperthyroidism patients, the study also compared T-cell repertoires from thyroid tissue with T-cell repertoires from blood. After sampling, hyperthyroidism patients received methimazole starting at 30 mg daily, and ophthalmopathy patients received high-dose intravenous methylprednisolone. The paper reports TCR Vbeta CDR3 sequencing of 140 or so peripheral blood samples: fewer than 50 ophthalmopathy, 75 to 80 hyperthyroidism and 17 progressor patients. What the authors observed across the whole study: Most expanded thyroid clonotypes (frequency above 0.001) were also found in blood, which suggests that blood repertoires may mirror thyroid immune responses. No statistical method was used to fix the sample size in advance, and group allocation was not hidden from the investigators. During validation, the model predicted progression to ophthalmopathy a median of around 6 months ahead of onset, with roughly 65% sensitivity and roughly 72% specificity. A 13 V-J signature model separated ophthalmopathy from stable hyperthyroidism, with 87.88% sensitivity and roughly 81% specificity in cross-validation and 80%/75% in testing.

Amplification of TCR beta CDR3 regions was carried out from RNA transcripts. For the first round of RT-PCR on the TCR CDR3, the HTBI primer set was used together with the Qiagen OneStep RT-PCR kit. A second multiplex PCR round built the libraries, followed by size selection and purification. The libraries were sequenced on an Illumina HiSeq2000 using paired-end 100 bp reads. From the authors' description of their analysis: Raw data were processed with SOAPnuke, discarding reads with adapters, uncalled bases, mean Phred below 15, or no exact constant-primer or identifier match. High-quality paired reads were merged using COPE v1.2.5, and each unique nucleotide sequence was defined as a clonotype. Clonotypes were aligned to IMGT TRBV, TRBD and TRBJ reference segments using MiTCR v1.1. Analysis was restricted to V-J combinations with a frequency above 0.0001, which covered roughly 99% of repertoires. A TCS score was defined as the ratio of F50 (clonal expansion) to E x V (chaos), with BLOSUM62-based TCRdist applied between CDR3 peptides within each V-J. Welch's t-statistics and random forest reduced 500 to 550 V-J features to roughly 13, which were used in a naive Bayes classifier (R e1071). TCRdb applied fastp at Q25 and MiXCR to the public reads, then kept only in-frame beta chains. All rows with the same CDR3 protein become a single entry with the most common DNA and genes. The V and J calls reflect TCRdb's pipeline rather than the authors' work. The sample table shows roughly 750,000 distinct CDR3 sequences, and around 15% are seen once. In total, the top ten clones hold roughly 8% of the sample.

This clonotype was counted many times. No cognate antigen has been identified for it. Base qualities are not provided; no much larger clone lies one nucleotide away. As encoded in the germline V gene (reference sequence), CDR1 is SEHNR while CDR2 is FQNEAQ. Spanning cysteine to phenylalanine, the CDR3 consists of 15 amino acids. Only the CDR3 DNA stays, 45 bases, in frame from base 1. Ends trimmed: V by 5 bases, J by 0 bases; bases unmatched to a gene: 3. Stable Graves' hyperthyroidism was defined as no progression to ophthalmopathy during 18 months of follow-up. Hyperthyroidism patients were newly diagnosed, had a disease duration of under 2 months, and were aged 18 to 65 years. The study excluded patients with uncontrolled infections, other autoimmune diseases, pregnancy or lactation. Diagnoses were based on clinical symptoms, serum thyroxine and TRAb, thyroid ultrasound and orbital computed tomography. Ficoll-Paque density gradient centrifugation was used to isolate PBMCs from 9.5 to 10 ml of fresh peripheral blood. Total RNA was extracted using Trizol reagent, and RNA quality was assessed on an Agilent 2100 Bioanalyzer.

This sequence was found in a young man with Graves' hyperthyroidism. The rearranged chain carries TRBV7-9 and TRBJ1-1; the junction holds 10 bases that match TRBD1. Sequenced input: blood. The nucleotide sequence is given as TGTGCCAGCAGCGCCGGGACAGGGGTGAACACTGAAGCTTTCTTT. The translation is CASSAGTGVNTEAFF.